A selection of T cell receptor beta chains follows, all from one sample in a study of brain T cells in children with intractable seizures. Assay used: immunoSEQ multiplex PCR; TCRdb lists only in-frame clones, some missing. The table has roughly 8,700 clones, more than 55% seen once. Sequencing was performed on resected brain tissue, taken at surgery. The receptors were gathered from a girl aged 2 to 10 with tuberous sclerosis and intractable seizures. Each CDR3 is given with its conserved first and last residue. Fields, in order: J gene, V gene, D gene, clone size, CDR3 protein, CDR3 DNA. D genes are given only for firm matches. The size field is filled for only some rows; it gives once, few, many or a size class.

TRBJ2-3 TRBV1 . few CTSSQVAGVRADTQYF TGCACCAGCAGCCAGGTAGCGGGGGTTCGCGCAGATACGCAGTATTTT
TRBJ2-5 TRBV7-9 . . CASSLSGAAGETQYF TGTGCCAGCAGCTTAAGTGGGGCGGCGGGAGAGACCCAGTACTTC
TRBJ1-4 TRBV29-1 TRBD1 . CSVAVAGGEKLFF TGCAGCGTTGCAGTAGCAGGGGGCGAAAAACTGTTTTTT
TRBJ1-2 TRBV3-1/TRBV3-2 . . CASSQGLTLSNYGYTF TGTGCCAGCAGCCAAGGTTTAACTCTTTCTAACTATGGCTACACCTTC
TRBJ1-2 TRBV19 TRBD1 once CASSGQGDYGYTF TGTGCCAGTAGTGGACAGGGAGACTATGGCTACACCTTC
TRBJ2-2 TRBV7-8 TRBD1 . CASSPSGGVGVAGELFF TGTGCCAGCAGCCCTTCAGGGGGCGTTGGGGTAGCCGGGGAGCTGTTTTTT
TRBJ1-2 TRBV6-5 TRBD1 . CASSRDSRYTF TGTGCCAGCAGTCGGGACAGTCGCTACACCTTC
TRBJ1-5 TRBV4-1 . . CASSPIINQPQHF TGCGCCAGCAGCCCTATTATCAATCAGCCCCAGCATTTT
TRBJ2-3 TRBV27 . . CASSLTVTDTQYF TGTGCCAGCAGCCTGACAGTCACAGATACGCAGTATTTT
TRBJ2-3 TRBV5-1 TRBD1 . CASRLQGAPDTQYF TGCGCCAGCAGACTACAGGGGGCGCCAGATACGCAGTATTTT
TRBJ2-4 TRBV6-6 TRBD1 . CASSPGTENIQYF TGTGCCAGCAGCCCCGGGACAGAAAACATTCAGTACTTC
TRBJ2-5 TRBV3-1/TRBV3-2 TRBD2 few CASSQRTSGGRTQETQYF TGTGCCAGCAGCCAAAGGACTAGCGGGGGCCGAACCCAAGAGACCCAGTACTTC
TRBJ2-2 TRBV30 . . CAWSVAGELFF TGTGCCTGGAGTGTCGCCGGGGAGCTGTTTTTT
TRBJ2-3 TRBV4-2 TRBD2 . CASSQEGQAGAYTDTQYF TGTGCCAGCAGCCAAGAGGGACAAGCGGGGGCTTACACAGATACGCAGTATTTT
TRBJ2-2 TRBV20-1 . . CSASSGTGTGELFF TGCAGTGCTAGTTCAGGGACGGGCACCGGGGAGCTGTTTTTT
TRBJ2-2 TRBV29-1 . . CSVDRGTYTGELFF TGCAGCGTTGATCGGGGGACTTACACCGGGGAGCTGTTTTTT
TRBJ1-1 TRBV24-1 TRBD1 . CATSDSRQGTKEAFF TGTGCCACCAGTGATTCCCGACAGGGGACGAAGGAAGCTTTCTTT
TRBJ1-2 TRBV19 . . CASSISLSEAFYGYTF TGTGCCAGTAGTATATCCCTTTCCGAGGCGTTCTATGGCTACACCTTC
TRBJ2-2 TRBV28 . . CASSPTGTGELFF TGTGCCAGCAGTCCGACCGGCACCGGGGAGCTGTTTTTT
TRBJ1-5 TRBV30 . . CAWSPQMSEAQHF TGTGCCTGGAGTCCGCAGATGTCGGAGGCCCAGCATTTT
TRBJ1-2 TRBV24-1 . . CATSDSGRAYGYTF TGTGCCACCAGTGATTCCGGACGAGCTTATGGCTACACCTTC
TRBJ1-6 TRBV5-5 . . CASNEDWGSPLHF TGTGCCAGCAACGAGGACTGGGGTTCACCCCTCCACTTT
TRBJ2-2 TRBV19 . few CASSTDDRGELFF TGTGCCAGTAGTACTGACGACAGGGGGGAGCTGTTTTTT
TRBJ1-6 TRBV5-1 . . CASSLGHRDRDSPLHF TGCGCCAGCAGCTTAGGCCACAGGGACCGGGATTCACCCCTCCACTTT
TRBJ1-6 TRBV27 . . CASSREYGNSPLHF TGTGCCAGCAGTCGCGAATATGGGAATTCACCCCTCCACTTT
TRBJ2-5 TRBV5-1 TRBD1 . CATSYLGQSQETQYF TGCGCCACCTCCTATTTGGGACAGTCTCAAGAGACCCAGTACTTC
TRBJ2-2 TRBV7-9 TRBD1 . CASRTGGTGELFF TGTGCCAGCAGAACAGGGGGAACCGGGGAGCTGTTTTTT
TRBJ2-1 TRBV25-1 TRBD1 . CASSEPQTGLYMDEQFF TGTGCCAGCAGTGAACCACAGACAGGGCTTTATATGGATGAGCAGTTCTTC
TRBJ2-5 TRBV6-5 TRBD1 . CASSIGQGNFETQYF TGTGCCAGCAGTATCGGACAGGGGAATTTCGAGACCCAGTACTTC
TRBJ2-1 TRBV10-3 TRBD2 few CAISELAGGHNEQFF TGTGCCATCAGTGAACTAGCGGGGGGTCACAATGAGCAGTTCTTC
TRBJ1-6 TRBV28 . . CASSQLPQQGMVKGGNSPLHF TGTGCCAGCAGTCAGCTTCCCCAACAGGGAATGGTTAAAGGAGGGAATTCACCCCTCCACTTT
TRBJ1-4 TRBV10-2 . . CASSESGTDEKLFF TGCGCCAGCAGTGAGAGCGGTACCGATGAAAAACTGTTTTTT
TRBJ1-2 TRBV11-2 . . CASSPWTAYGYTF TGTGCCAGCAGCCCCTGGACAGCCTATGGCTACACCTTC
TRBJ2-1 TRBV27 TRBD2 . CASSLRGEYNEQFF TGTGCCAGCAGTTTGCGGGGGGAGTACAATGAGCAGTTCTTC
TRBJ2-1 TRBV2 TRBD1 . CASRRSPGQGRQFF TGTGCCAGCAGGAGATCTCCGGGACAGGGGCGGCAGTTCTTC
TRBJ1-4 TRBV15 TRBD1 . CATSRDNTPTGNEKLFF TGTGCCACCAGCAGAGATAATACCCCGACAGGGAATGAAAAACTGTTTTTT
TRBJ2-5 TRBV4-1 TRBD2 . CASSPTSGGAGETQYF TGCGCCAGCAGCCCGACTAGCGGGGGGGCCGGGGAGACCCAGTACTTC
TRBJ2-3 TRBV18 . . CASSPGAGGTDTQYF TGTGCCAGCTCACCTGGGGCAGGGGGCACAGATACGCAGTATTTT
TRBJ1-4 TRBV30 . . CAWSAQGHRTNEKLFF TGTGCCTGGAGTGCACAGGGACATCGAACTAATGAAAAACTGTTTTTT
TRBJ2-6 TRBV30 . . CAWSAAGANVLTF TGTGCCTGGAGTGCTGCTGGGGCCAACGTCCTGACTTTC
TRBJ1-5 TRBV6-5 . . CASREGHSNQPQHF TGTGCCAGCAGAGAGGGACACAGCAATCAGCCCCAGCATTTT
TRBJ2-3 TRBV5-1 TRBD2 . CASSPLLAGGPGDTQYF TGCGCCAGCAGCCCCCTCCTAGCGGGGGGACCTGGCGATACGCAGTATTTT
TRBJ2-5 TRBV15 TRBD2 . CATSNGLATRQETQYF TGTGCCACCAGCAACGGACTAGCGACCCGCCAGGAGACCCAGTACTTC
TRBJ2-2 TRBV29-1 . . CSGRQTNTGELFF TGCAGCGGACGGCAGACGAACACCGGGGAGCTGTTTTTT
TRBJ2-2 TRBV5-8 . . CASSRFKGNTGELFF TGTGCCAGCAGCCGGTTCAAAGGCAACACCGGGGAGCTGTTTTTT
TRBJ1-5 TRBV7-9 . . CASSQGGAGQPQHF TGTGCCAGCAGCCAAGGTGGGGCTGGACAGCCCCAGCATTTT
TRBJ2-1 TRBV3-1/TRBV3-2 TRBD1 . CASSHAVPGTGRDEQFF TGTGCCAGCAGCCATGCTGTCCCCGGGACAGGGAGAGATGAGCAGTTCTTC
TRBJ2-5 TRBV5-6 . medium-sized CASSLLQYQETQYF TGTGCCAGCAGCCTCCTACAGTACCAAGAGACCCAGTACTTC
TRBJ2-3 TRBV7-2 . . CASSSRFLRGWTQYF TGTGCCAGCAGCTCGCGGTTTTTGAGGGGATGGACGCAGTATTTT
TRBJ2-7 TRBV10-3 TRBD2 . CAISVLRTSGDYEQYF TGTGCCATCAGTGTCCTCCGGACTAGCGGGGACTACGAGCAGTACTTC
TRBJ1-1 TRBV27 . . CASAGTMNTEAFF TGTGCCAGCGCGGGAACTATGAACACTGAAGCTTTCTTT
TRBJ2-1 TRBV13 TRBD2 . CASSLRLGGSSYNEQFF TGTGCCAGCAGCTTACGACTCGGGGGGAGCTCCTACAATGAGCAGTTCTTC
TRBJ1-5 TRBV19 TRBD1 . CASSTQTGAQQPQHF TGTGCCAGTAGTACTCAGACAGGGGCCCAGCAGCCCCAGCATTTT
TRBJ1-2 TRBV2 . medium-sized CASRPGVGVINYGYTF TGTGCCAGCAGGCCGGGTGTAGGGGTGATTAACTATGGCTACACCTTC
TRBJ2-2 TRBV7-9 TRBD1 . CASSRQGNTGELFF TGTGCCAGCAGCCGACAGGGTAACACCGGGGAGCTGTTTTTT
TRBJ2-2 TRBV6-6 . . CASRAARLSTGELFF TGTGCCAGCAGGGCCGCCAGGTTATCTACCGGGGAGCTGTTTTTT
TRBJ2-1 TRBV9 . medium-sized CASSEGVKGNNEQFF TGTGCCAGCAGCGAGGGGGTGAAGGGTAACAATGAGCAGTTCTTC
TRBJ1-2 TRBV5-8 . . CASSFPQANYGYTF TGTGCCAGCAGCTTCCCCCAGGCTAACTATGGCTACACCTTC
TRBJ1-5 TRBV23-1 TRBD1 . CASSQRGQPRGNQPQHF TGCGCCAGCAGTCAACGAGGGCAACCCAGGGGGAATCAGCCCCAGCATTTT